These 20 T cell receptor beta chains originate from one sample sequenced in a study of identical twins. One entry per CDR3 protein results from TCRdb running MiXCR on the 5' RACE reads. The sample carries roughly 630,000 distinct CDR3 sequences, roughly 7.2% recorded once. The data were also submitted as part of a second study, on yellow fever vaccine responses in identical twins.

The sequencing input was PBMCs. The origin of the receptors is a woman aged 18-35 years in good health.

This clonotype was seen more than once but under ten times. The chain uses TRBV12-3 or TRBV12-4 and TRBJ2-2; D may be TRBD2 (6 bases). Trimming took 6 bases from V and 4 from J, leaving 12 bases between them. The CDR3 is 14 amino acids. The CDR3 loop reads CASRVAGRTGELFF. The CDR3 DNA reads as TGTGCCAGCAGAGTCGCGGGGCGCACCGGGGAGCTGTTTTTT.

This clonotype has just a few counts. The rearrangement joins TRBV12-5 to TRBJ2-2, with a tentative D call TRBD1 (5 bases). The CDR3 spans 14 residues. V was shortened by 1 base and J by 5 bases, with 8 bases between the two germline ends. Germline V gives CDR1 LGHNT, CDR2 FRNRAP. The CDR3 spells CASGLAQVTGELFF. As DNA, the CDR3 is TGTGCTAGTGGTTTGGCACAGGTTACCGGGGAGCTGTTTTTT. The full variable domain, rest sourced from reference TRBV12-5 and TRBJ2-2, is DARVTQTPRHKVTEMGQEVTMRCQPILGHNTVFWYRQTMMQGLELLAYFRNRAPLDDSGMPKDRFSAEMPDATLATLKIQPSEPRDSAVYFCASGLAQVTGELFFGEGSRLTVL.

This clonotype was observed many times. This rearrangement joins TRBV28 to TRBJ2-7; TRBD1 or TRBD2 may be the D gene (5 bases each). The CDR3 is 15 amino acids. Germline V gene lookup returns CDR1 MDHEN and CDR2 SYDVKM. Between the trimmed V and J ends, which lost 1 base and 7 bases, there was a span of 17 bases. CDR3 DNA: TGTGCCAGCAGTTTATTGTTTAGGGACCTCGAGGAGCAGTACTTC. Translation: CASSLLFRDLEEQYF.

The rearrangement links TRBV2 to TRBJ2-1; 8 bases fit TRBD2. The ends lost 1 base at V and 1 base at J; junction bases unmatched: 6. The germline V gene has CDR1 SNHLY and CDR2 FYNNEI. This CDR3 spans 17 amino acids. DNA for the CDR3: TGTGCCAGCAGTGAAGGGGTCAGCGGGAGTTCCTACAATGAGCAGTTCTTC. Encoded protein: CASSEGVSGSSYNEQFF.

The genes are TRBV12-3 or TRBV12-4 and TRBJ2-1; TRBD2 might be the D (6 bases). V was pared by 3 bases and J by 5 bases, with 8 bases between. The CDR3 loop spans 13 amino acids. Here the CDR3 DNA reads TGTGCCAGCAGTTTCGGACTACACAATGAGCAGTTCTTC. Protein: CASSFGLHNEQFF.

This clonotype was detected ten times or more. J is TRBJ1-5 and V is TRBV20-1; D gene unclear. With 3 bases removed from V and 1 base from J, the gap between germline ends came to 16 bases. Germline V gives CDR1 DFQATT, CDR2 SNEGSKA (reference sequence). The CDR3 contains 16 residues. This CDR3 reads CSARRATLRSNQPQHF. CDR3 in DNA: TGCAGTGCTAGGAGGGCCACACTTAGGAGCAATCAGCCCCAGCATTTT.

This clonotype showed up many times. The V gene is TRBV7-6, the J gene TRBJ2-3; 8 nucleotides line up with TRBD1. The ends lost 2 bases at V and 0 bases at J; junction bases unmatched: 1. Germline assignment: CDR1 SGHVS and CDR2 FNYEAQ. The CDR3 extends over 15 amino acids. The CDR3 region has the DNA TGTGCCAGCAGCTTAAGGACAGGGAGCACAGATACGCAGTATTTT. This encodes CASSLRTGSTDTQYF. The complete variable domain, with remaining parts taken from reference TRBV7-6 and TRBJ2-3, reads GAGVSQSPRYKVTKRGQDVALRCDPISGHVSLYWYRQALGQGPEFLTYFNYEAQQDKSGLPNDRFSAERPEGSISTLTIQRTEQRDSAMYRCASSLRTGSTDTQYFGPGTRLTVL.

A few counts support this clonotype. This chain connects TRBV5-6 to TRBJ1-5, with 8 bases that match TRBD1. This CDR3 comprises 17 residues. The germline gives CDR1 SGHDT, CDR2 YYEEEE. Trimming cost V 5 bases and J 1 base; bases outside gene matches: 11. For the CDR3, the DNA is TGTGCCAGCAGAAGGACAGGGAACGGGGCGAGCAATCAGCCCCAGCATTTT. Its translation: CASRRTGNGASNQPQHF. Filled out from reference TRBV5-6 and TRBJ1-5, the complete variable domain reads DAGVTQSPTHLIKTRGQQVTLRCSPKSGHDTVSWYQQALGQGPQFIFQYYEEEERQRGNFPDRFSGHQFPNYSSELNVNALLLGDSALYLCASRRTGNGASNQPQHFGDGTRLSIL.

This clonotype was recorded a few times. The chain joins TRBV6-1 to TRBJ1-2; D ambiguous. The germline CDR1 and CDR2 sequences are MNHNS and SASEGT. Between the trimmed V and J ends, which lost 10 bases and 13 bases, there was a span of 28 bases. CDR3 length: 14 amino acids. In DNA form, the CDR3 reads TGTGCCACCGCAAGGGCGAAGGGCTGGGGTCTTCCCACCTTC. Translated: CATARAKGWGLPTF.

This clonotype was seen a handful of times. The chain uses TRBV27 and TRBJ1-1; D possibly corresponds to TRBD1 (5 bases). Trimming shortened V by 4 bases and J by 5 bases, and 17 bases separated the two germline ends. This CDR3 contains 15 residues. Germline V gene data show CDR1 as MNHEY and CDR2 as SMNVEV (reference sequence). The CDR3: CASSSPWGRATEAFF. In DNA form, the CDR3 reads TGTGCCAGCAGTTCCCCCTGGGGCAGGGCAACTGAAGCTTTCTTT.

This chain links TRBV7-8 with TRBJ2-7, with 9 bases aligning to TRBD2. J gave up 6 bases and V 3 bases, and 15 bases lay outside the gene matches. Germline CDR1 SGHVS, CDR2 FQNEAQ. CDR3 size: 17 residues. CDR3 DNA sequence: TGTGCCAGCAGCTTGCCCCCTAGGAGCGGGAGGAACGCCGAGCAGTACTTC. It specifies CASSLPPRSGRNAEQYF.

V gene TRBV6-5 combines with J gene TRBJ2-5; TRBD2 agrees at 10 bases. Trimming took 0 bases from V and 0 from J; bases not matched to a gene: 1. This CDR3 is built from 16 residues. From germline, CDR1 is MNHEY and CDR2 SVGAGI. This CDR3 is CASSYSSGGYQETQYF. CDR3 sequence (DNA): TGTGCCAGCAGTTACTCTAGCGGGGGGTACCAAGAGACCCAGTACTTC.

The chain couples TRBV12-3 or TRBV12-4 to TRBJ2-1; a weak D match, TRBD2 (5 bases). Between the trimmed V and J ends, which lost 3 bases and 0 bases, there was a span of 24 bases. This CDR3 contains 20 residues. CDR3 bases: TGTGCCAGCAGTTTCCCCCGACTCGCGCCGACTACCAGCTCCTACAATGAGCAGTTCTTC. Protein sequence: CASSFPRLAPTTSSYNEQFF.

This CDR3 is CASSLRGLAGVTDTQYF. The CDR3 nucleotides read TGCGCCAGCAGCTTGCGGGGCCTAGCGGGAGTCACAGATACGCAGTATTTT. V gene TRBV5-1 combines with J gene TRBJ2-3; 10 bases are a match to TRBD2. Unmatched junction bases numbered 7, after V lost 1 base and J lost 2 bases. Germline V lookup: CDR1 SGHRS, CDR2 YFSETQ. This CDR3 comprises 17 residues. Full variable domain (rest looked up from reference TRBV5-1 and TRBJ2-3): KAGVTQTPRYLIKTRGQQVTLSCSPISGHRSVSWYQQTPGQGLQFLFEYFSETQRNKGNFPGRFSGRQFSNSRSEMNVSTLELGDSALYLCASSLRGLAGVTDTQYFGPGTRLTVL.

This clonotype occurred a few times. The CDR3 DNA is TGCGCCAGCAGCTTGACGGGACAGGCCAGTAATTCACCCCTCCACTTT. It encodes CASSLTGQASNSPLHF. This sequence joins TRBV5-1 and TRBJ1-6; 8 nucleotides agree with TRBD1. In germline, CDR1 is SGHRS, CDR2 YFSETQ. V was clipped by 1 base and J by 6 bases; unmatched bases: 6. The CDR3 is made up of 16 amino acids.

At least ten counts were recorded for this clonotype. The chain joins TRBV15 to TRBJ1-4; 8 bases are shared with TRBD1. The CDR3 runs to 14 residues. With 4 bases clipped from V and 8 bases from J, the junction kept 6 bases outside the gene matches. Germline V CDR1 and CDR2: LNHNV, YYDKDF (reference sequence). The CDR3 DNA sequence: TGTGCCACCAGCACAGGGGGCCTGGGAGAAAAACTGTTTTTT. Translation gives CATSTGGLGEKLFF.

In its sample, this clonotype was seen a few times. The chain combines TRBV7-8 with TRBJ2-4; D may be TRBD1 or TRBD2 (5 bases each). The CDR3 contains 13 residues. Germline V lookup: CDR1 SGHVS, CDR2 FQNEAQ. Between the trimmed V and J ends, which lost 0 bases and 8 bases, there was a span of 8 bases. CDR3 residues: CASSLAQGDIQYF. Written as DNA, the CDR3 is TGTGCCAGCAGCTTAGCGCAGGGAGACATTCAGTACTTC.

This CDR3 is CASSSRAPGEQYF. DNA for the CDR3: TGTGCCAGCAGTAGCCGGGCACCAGGCGAGCAGTACTTC. The chain combines TRBV12-3 or TRBV12-4 with TRBJ2-7; unclear D gene. Trimming left V 5 bases short and J 6 bases short, with 14 bases between. This CDR3 has 13 residues.

The rearrangement links TRBV2 to TRBJ2-7; 9 bases agree with TRBD1. The CDR3 totals 14 residues. V shed 4 bases, J shed 9 bases, and the junction held 10 bases outside the gene matches. Germline CDR1 reads SNHLY; CDR2 reads FYNNEI. DNA for the CDR3: TGTGCCAGCAGTGTACCGGGACAGGGTCTTCGGCAGTACTTC. Its translation: CASSVPGQGLRQYF.

The CDR3 coding sequence is TGCAGCGTTGTAGACCTGAATAGCAATCAGCCCCAGCATTTT. This gives the protein CSVVDLNSNQPQHF. V gene TRBV29-1 combines with J gene TRBJ1-5; D ambiguous. CDR1 and CDR2 (germline): SQVTM, ANQGSEA. V gave up 4 bases and J gave up 0 bases, with 10 bases separating them. This CDR3 comprises 14 residues.